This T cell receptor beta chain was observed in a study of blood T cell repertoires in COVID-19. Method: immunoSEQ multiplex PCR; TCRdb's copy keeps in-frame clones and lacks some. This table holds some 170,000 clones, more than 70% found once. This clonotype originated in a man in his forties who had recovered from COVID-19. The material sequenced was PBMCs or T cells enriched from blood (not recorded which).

CDR3 residues: CASSERQGVSGNTIYF. The CDR3 DNA reads as TGTGCCAGCAGCGAAAGACAGGGAGTCTCTGGAAACACCATATATTTT. The gene calls are TRBV13 and TRBJ1-3; 7 nucleotides match TRBD1. V lost 5 bases to trimming and J lost 0 bases; unmatched junction nucleotides: 7. Germline V CDR1 and CDR2: PRHDT, FYEKMQ (reference sequence). CDR3 length: 16 residues.